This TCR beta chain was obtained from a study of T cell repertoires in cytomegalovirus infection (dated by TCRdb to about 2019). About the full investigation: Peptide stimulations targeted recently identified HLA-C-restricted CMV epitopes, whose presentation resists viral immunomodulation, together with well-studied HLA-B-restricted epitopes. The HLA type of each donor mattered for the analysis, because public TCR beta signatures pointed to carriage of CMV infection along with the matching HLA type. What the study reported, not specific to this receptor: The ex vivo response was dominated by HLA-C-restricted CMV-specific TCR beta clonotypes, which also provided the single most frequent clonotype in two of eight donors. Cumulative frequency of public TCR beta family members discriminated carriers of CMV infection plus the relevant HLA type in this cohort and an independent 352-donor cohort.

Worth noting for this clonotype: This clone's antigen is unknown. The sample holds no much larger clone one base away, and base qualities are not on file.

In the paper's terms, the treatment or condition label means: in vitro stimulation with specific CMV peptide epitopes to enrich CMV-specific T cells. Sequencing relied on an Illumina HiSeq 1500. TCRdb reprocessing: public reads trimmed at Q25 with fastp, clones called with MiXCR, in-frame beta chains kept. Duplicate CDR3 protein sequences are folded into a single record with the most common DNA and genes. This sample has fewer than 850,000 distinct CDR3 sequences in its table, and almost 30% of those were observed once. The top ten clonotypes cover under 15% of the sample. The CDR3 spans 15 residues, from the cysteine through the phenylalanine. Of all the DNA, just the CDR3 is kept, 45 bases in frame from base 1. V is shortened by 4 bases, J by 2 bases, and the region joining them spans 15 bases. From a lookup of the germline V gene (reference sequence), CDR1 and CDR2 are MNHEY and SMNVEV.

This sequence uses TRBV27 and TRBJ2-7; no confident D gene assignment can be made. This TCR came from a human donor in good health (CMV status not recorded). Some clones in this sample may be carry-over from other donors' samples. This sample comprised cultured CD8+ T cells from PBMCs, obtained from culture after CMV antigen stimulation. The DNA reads TGTGCCAGCAGTTCACGGGTAGGAAAGGCCTACGAGCAGTACTTC. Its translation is CASSSRVGKAYEQYF.